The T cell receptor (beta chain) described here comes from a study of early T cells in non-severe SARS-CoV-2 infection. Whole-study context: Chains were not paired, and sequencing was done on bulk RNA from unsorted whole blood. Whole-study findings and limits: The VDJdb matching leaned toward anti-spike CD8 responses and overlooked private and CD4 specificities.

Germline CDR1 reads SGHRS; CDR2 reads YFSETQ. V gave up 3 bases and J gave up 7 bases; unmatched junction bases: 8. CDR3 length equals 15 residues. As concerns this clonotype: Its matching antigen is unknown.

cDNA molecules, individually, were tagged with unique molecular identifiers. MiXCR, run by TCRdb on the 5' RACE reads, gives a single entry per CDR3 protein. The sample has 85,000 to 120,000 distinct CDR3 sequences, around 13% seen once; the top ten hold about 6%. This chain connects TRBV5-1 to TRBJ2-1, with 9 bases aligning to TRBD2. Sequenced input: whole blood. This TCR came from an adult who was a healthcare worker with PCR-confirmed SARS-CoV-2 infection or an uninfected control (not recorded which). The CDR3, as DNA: TGCGCCAGCAGCTCTATCCCGCGGGAGGGAAATGAGCAGTTCTTC. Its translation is CASSSIPREGNEQFF. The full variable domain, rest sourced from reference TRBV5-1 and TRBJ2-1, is KAGVTQTPRYLIKTRGQQVTLSCSPISGHRSVSWYQQTPGQGLQFLFEYFSETQRNKGNFPGRFSGRQFSNSRSEMNVSTLELGDSALYLCASSSIPREGNEQFFGPGTRLTVL.